These 13 T cell receptor beta chains were sequenced from one sample in a study of tumor-infiltrating lymphocytes in primary liver carcinoma. Production of TCR beta cDNA used about 500 ng total RNA together with a constant-region primer. Investigators got TCR beta libraries out of three nested multiplex PCR rounds, done with slightly modified ARM-PCR. Primers for the first two PCR rounds were TRBV1-TRBV30 forward primers and a C-beta reverse primer (approximately 10 cycles per round). TCRdb passed the multiplex PCR reads through MiXCR, listing each CDR3 protein once. The repertoire holds 90,000 to 100,000 distinct CDR3 sequences, with approximately 71% as singletons. The study co-extracted DNA and RNA from around 20-30 mg of unsorted bulk tissue. Sequencing was carried out using liver tumor tissue from sampling region 5. As for subset: tumor region T5, tumor centre. These receptor sequences come from a woman aged 60-75 years with primary liver carcinoma and hepatitis B virus infection.

Within the sample, this clonotype is medium-sized (0.01 to 0.1%). The chain joins TRBV11-2 to TRBJ2-3, with D possibly being TRBD2 (5 bases). Trimming cost V 1 base and J 2 bases, with 7 bases left between them. The CDR3 is 14 residues long. CDR1 SGHAT and CDR2 FQNNGV come from the germline V gene. In DNA, the CDR3 is TGTGCCAGCAGCTTAGGACTATCCACAGATACGCAGTATTTT. It specifies CASSLGLSTDTQYF.

This clonotype was counted between two and nine times. The gene calls are TRBV28 and TRBJ2-3; TRBD2 matches 10 bases. The CDR3 runs 14 residues. Germline CDR1 MDHEN, CDR2 SYDVKM. Trimming at V came to 7 bases and at J to 2 bases, leaving 3 bases not matched to a gene. DNA of the CDR3: TGTGCCAGCAAACTAGCGGGAATCACAGATACGCAGTATTTT. Translating it yields CASKLAGITDTQYF.

The chain recombines TRBV28 with TRBJ2-3; TRBD2 matches 8 bases. Germline assignment: CDR1 MDHEN and CDR2 SYDVKM. Trimming took 5 bases from V and 7 from J; bases not matched to a gene: 14. CDR3 length: 16 amino acids. CDR3 coding DNA: TGTGCCAGCAGTCCCCGAGGAGCGGGAGACTCGTATACGCAGTATTTT. This sequence encodes CASSPRGAGDSYTQYF.

This clonotype has just a few counts. One end of the junction fails to match germline, which may point to a read error. The gene calls are TRBV6-5 and TRBJ2-7; either TRBD1 or TRBD2 may fit D (6 bases each). The CDR3 is 15 residues long. Germline V CDR1 and CDR2: MNHEY, SVGAGI. CDR3 loop: CAGSYRGLRSKGQYF. The CDR3 DNA follows: TGTGCCGGCAGTTACCGGGGGCTGCGGAGTAAAGGGCAGTACTTC.

Note on this clonotype: The CDR3 does not close with the conserved phenylalanine or tryptophan, likely indicating a read error. CDR3 residues: CASSLNGWNTEAFS. CDR3 bases: TGTGCCAGCAGCTTGAATGGGTGGAACACTGAAGCTTTCTCT. J is TRBJ1-1 and V is TRBV11-2, with D uncertain. The CDR3 totals 14 residues. The germline V gene has CDR1 SGHAT and CDR2 FQNNGV. Trimming cost V 3 bases and J 1 base, with 9 bases left between them.

The V and J genes are TRBV28 and TRBJ2-1, with unresolved D. The V gene lost 11 bases and the J gene lost 1 base, with 24 bases spanning the gap. Germline values: CDR1 MDHEN, CDR2 SYDVKM. This CDR3 contains 17 residues. CDR3 in DNA: TGTGCCTCCCCTCCCGTGGGTTACGTTGGTTCCTACAATGAGCAGTTCTTC. Its translation: CASPPVGYVGSYNEQFF.

This chain links TRBV28 with TRBJ2-1; no clear D gene. The germline V gene has CDR1 MDHEN and CDR2 SYDVKM. V was shortened by 6 bases and J by 5 bases, with 14 bases between the two germline ends. The CDR3 is 14 residues long. The DNA of the CDR3 is TGTGCCAGCAGCCACCAGGTGGCCAACAATGAGCAGTTCTTC. It yields the protein CASSHQVANNEQFF.

This clonotype was counted many times. The gene calls are TRBV29-1 and TRBJ2-3; the D gene is possibly TRBD2 (7 bases). Germline values: CDR1 SQVTM, CDR2 ANQGSEA. The CDR3 sequence is 14 residues long. V lost 7 bases and J 2 bases, leaving 16 bases between the germline ends. Here the CDR3 DNA reads TGCAGCGAGCTAGGGGGGAGGGACACAGATACGCAGTATTTT. It yields the protein CSELGGRDTDTQYF.

Remarks on this clonotype: Its ends do not fully match the called genes, so a read error is possible. The chain combines TRBV6-5 with TRBJ2-3; 10 bases are a match to TRBD1. The CDR3 spans 15 residues. Germline V lookup: CDR1 MNHEY, CDR2 SVGAGI. The CDR3 DNA is TGTGTCAGCAGTTACGGGACAGGGGGCACAGATACGCAGTATTTT. This codes for CVSSYGTGGTDTQYF.

This clonotype was seen many times. V gene TRBV5-1 combines with J gene TRBJ2-7, with D tentatively TRBD1 (6 bases). The CDR3 has 16 residues. V was shortened by 4 bases and J by 0 bases, with 17 bases between the two germline ends. CDR1 SGHRS and CDR2 YFSETQ come from the germline V gene. CDR3 region: CASSRGHTISSYEQYF. The CDR3 DNA sequence: TGCGCCAGCAGCCGGGGACACACAATTAGCTCCTACGAGCAGTACTTC.

For this clonotype: One end of the junction varies from germline; a read error may be responsible. The V gene is TRBV29-1, the J gene TRBJ2-2; possible D gene TRBD2, 5 bases. The length of the CDR3 is 13 residues. The V gene's germline CDR1 is SQVTM and CDR2 ANQGSEA. Here the CDR3 DNA reads TGCAGCATTATTCTGGTCTCCCCCGGGGAACTGTTTTTT. This codes for CSIILVSPGELFF.

As to this clonotype: Germline is not matched at one junction end, which may reflect a read error. The chain couples TRBV11-3 to TRBJ2-1; either TRBD1 or TRBD2 may fit D (5 bases each). From germline, CDR1 is SGHNT and CDR2 YENEEA. The CDR3 consists of 13 residues. The CDR3 loop is CVSSAGANNEQFF. The CDR3 region has the DNA TGTGTCAGCAGCGCCGGGGCCAACAATGAGCAGTTCTTC.

With respect to this clonotype: It may be a read error: a sequence one base away is much more abundant. V gene TRBV28 combines with J gene TRBJ1-1; a possible D gene is TRBD1 (5 bases). Germline assignment: CDR1 MDHEN and CDR2 SYDVKM. The CDR3 runs 12 residues. This chain's CDR3 is CANSLAGVRAFF. CDR3 DNA: TGTGCCAACAGTCTAGCGGGGGTACGGGCTTTCTTT.